A selection of T cell receptor beta chains follows, all from one sample in a study of T-cell reconstitution after alpha-beta-depleted transplantation in children. TCRdb ran MiXCR on the PCR reads and lists one entry per CDR3 protein. The data hold over 550,000 distinct CDR3 sequences, with 10% observed a single time. The specimen comprised PBMCs from the stem cell graft donor, sampled from the stem cell graft. Receptor source: a human donor who donated a stem cell graft to a child with acute myeloid leukemia. Both conserved end residues are part of each CDR3. A D gene is named only where the DNA matches it firmly. Clone size is given for some rows only: seen once, a few or many times, or a class if the clone is expanded.

clone size,V gene,D gene,J gene,CDR3 DNA,CDR3 protein
.,TRBV10-2,.,TRBJ2-7,TGCGCCAGCAGTGAGTCCGCAGGGTACGAGCAGTACTTC,CASSESAGYEQYF
.,TRBV10-3,.,TRBJ2-3,TGTGCCATCAGTGAGTCCACGGTAGATACGCAGTATTTT,CAISESTVDTQYF
.,TRBV15,.,TRBJ1-2,TGTGCCACCAGCAGGGCCGGGGCTAACTATGGCTACACCTTC,CATSRAGANYGYTF
few,TRBV24-1,.,TRBJ2-3,TGTGCCACCAGTGAACGATACACAGATACGCAGTATTTT,CATSERYTDTQYF
.,TRBV7-2,.,TRBJ2-3,TGTGCCAGCCTTCAGCCGATCTCGGGGGTAGATACGCAGTATTTT,CASLQPISGVDTQYF
.,TRBV10-3,TRBD1,TRBJ2-5,TGTGCCATAGCGAACAGGGGGCCTCAAGAGACCCAGTACTTC,CAIANRGPQETQYF
.,TRBV28,.,TRBJ2-2,TGTGCCAGCAGTTTTACCAGGGGGGTAAACACCGGGGAGCTGTTTTTT,CASSFTRGVNTGELFF
.,TRBV10-3,TRBD1,TRBJ1-5,TGTGCCATCAGTGAAGGGGGACAGGGCCTTTTAGGGCCCCAGCATTTT,CAISEGGQGLLGPQHF
few,TRBV15,TRBD1,TRBJ2-2,TGTGCCACCAGCCGAGAGAGAGGGGGCTTGGCCGGGGAGCTGTTTTTT,CATSRERGGLAGELFF
.,TRBV2,.,TRBJ2-3,TGTGCCAGCAGTAAACAGGGGGGGTTTAGCACAGATACGCAGTATTTT,CASSKQGGFSTDTQYF
.,TRBV24-1,TRBD2,TRBJ2-1,TGTGCCACCAGTGATATAGCGGGAGAGGACAATGAGCAGTTCTTC,CATSDIAGEDNEQFF
many,TRBV29-1,.,TRBJ1-2,TGCAGCGTTGACCCTACCAGGGGAGATGGCTACACCTTC,CSVDPTRGDGYTF
.,TRBV24-1,.,TRBJ2-2,TGTGCCACCAGTGATCCCCGTCCGGACAGTTTGGCCGGGGAGCTGTTTTTT,CATSDPRPDSLAGELFF
few,TRBV12-3/TRBV12-4,TRBD2,TRBJ2-3,TGTGCCAGCAGTTTGGGCAGGGCTAGCGGGAGAGTAGATACGCAGTATTTT,CASSLGRASGRVDTQYF
many,TRBV30,TRBD2,TRBJ2-1,TGTGCCTGGAGTGTTTTAGCGGGAGGGTCAGAGTTCTTC,CAWSVLAGGSEFF
many,TRBV6-1,.,TRBJ2-7,TGTGCCAGCAGCCCGGGGGCCGAGCAGTACTTC,CASSPGAEQYF
few,TRBV14,.,TRBJ2-2,TGTGCCAGCAGCCAAGTAGAGCCCGGGGAGCTGTTTTTT,CASSQVEPGELFF
few,TRBV3-1,TRBD2,TRBJ2-5,TGTGCCAGCAGCCAAGCCCTAGCGGGAGAAGAGACCCAGTACTTC,CASSQALAGEETQYF
many,TRBV25-1,.,TRBJ1-4,TGTGCCAGCAGTGAAGGGGGGTTCGGTGAAAAACTGTTTTTT,CASSEGGFGEKLFF
few,TRBV10-3,TRBD2,TRBJ2-2,TGTGCCATCACCGGGGTAGCGGGAGCTGACACCGGGGAGCTGTTTTTT,CAITGVAGADTGELFF
.,TRBV7-9,.,TRBJ2-7,TGTGCCAGCAGCTTGGGGACACTCTCCTACGAGCAGTACTTC,CASSLGTLSYEQYF
many,TRBV20-1,.,TRBJ1-2,TGCAGTGCTAGAGATCCGGCCGGAACTAACTATGGCTACACCTTC,CSARDPAGTNYGYTF
few,TRBV27,TRBD1,TRBJ1-2,TGTGCCAGCAGTCACGACAGGGCCCCTAACAACTATGGCTACACCTTC,CASSHDRAPNNYGYTF
few,TRBV29-1,.,TRBJ2-3,TGCAGCACCGGGACACCCGGTCGGGCAGATACGCAGTATTTT,CSTGTPGRADTQYF
.,TRBV12-3/TRBV12-4,.,TRBJ1-6,TGTGCCAGCAGTTTAGGGGGCGCTAGGAATTCACCCCTCCACTTT,CASSLGGARNSPLHF
.,TRBV14,.,TRBJ2-2,TGTGCCAGCAGCCAGGCAACCGGGGGCACCGGGGAGCTGTTTTTT,CASSQATGGTGELFF
many,TRBV27,TRBD2,TRBJ2-2,TGTGCCAGCAGTTTACGGGGGACCGGGGAGGGAACCGGGGAGCTGTTTTTT,CASSLRGTGEGTGELFF
.,TRBV7-9,TRBD1,TRBJ2-1,TGTGCCAGCAGCCCCCCCCGGACAGGGCACCGAGAGCAGTTCTTC,CASSPPRTGHREQFF
many,TRBV10-3,TRBD1,TRBJ2-7,TGTGCCATCAGGACGGGACAGGGAGGGTACGAGCAGTACTTC,CAIRTGQGGYEQYF
.,TRBV5-1,.,TRBJ1-1,TGCGCCAGCAGACTAGAGGGCACTGAAGCTTTCTTT,CASRLEGTEAFF
.,TRBV20-1,TRBD2,TRBJ2-5,TGCAGTGCTAGAGATTCCGGAGGACTTGCTAGCGGGGTCCAAGAGACCCAGTACTTC,CSARDSGGLASGVQETQYF
few,TRBV7-2,.,TRBJ2-3,TGTGCCAGCAGCTTAGCGCCTAACACAGATACGCAGTATTTT,CASSLAPNTDTQYF
few,TRBV20-1,.,TRBJ1-1,TGCAGTGCCGGGGGGAACACTGAAGCTTTCTTT,CSAGGNTEAFF
many,TRBV29-1,TRBD2,TRBJ2-7,TGCAGCGCACTAGCGGGAGGGTTATACGAGCAGTACTTC,CSALAGGLYEQYF
.,TRBV20-1,.,TRBJ2-1,TGCAGTGCTAGAGATCCCGTAGCGAAAATGGAGTTCTTC,CSARDPVAKMEFF
.,TRBV2,.,TRBJ2-1,TGTGCCAGCAGCTCCCAAGCGGTCTCGGGAAATGAGCAGTTCTTC,CASSSQAVSGNEQFF
.,TRBV6-5,.,TRBJ2-1,TGTGCCACCCAGTTACCCGGAGATGCCTACAATGAGCAGTTCTTC,CATQLPGDAYNEQFF
many,TRBV29-1,.,TRBJ2-7,TGCAGCGTCCTCTCCACGGCCGAGCAGTACTTC,CSVLSTAEQYF
few,TRBV11-2,.,TRBJ2-7,TGTGCCAGCAGCTTAGTAGGGCGGGCAGGGTGGTCTGAGGAGCAGTACTTC,CASSLVGRAGWSEEQYF
.,TRBV20-1,TRBD1,TRBJ1-2,TGCAGTGCTAAAGGGACAGGCATTAACTATGGCTACACCTTC,CSAKGTGINYGYTF
many,TRBV7-2,TRBD1,TRBJ2-5,TGTGCCAGCAGCCCGGACAGGGTCCAAGAGACCCAGTACTTC,CASSPDRVQETQYF
many,TRBV5-6,TRBD1,TRBJ1-2,TGTGCCAGCAGCCCGAGACAGGGCCCTACCTATGGCTACACCTTC,CASSPRQGPTYGYTF
.,TRBV9,.,TRBJ2-5,TGTGCCAGCAGCCCATCGGGGGATCTGAAGACCCAGTACTTC,CASSPSGDLKTQYF
few,TRBV20-1,.,TRBJ2-7,TGCAGTGCTAAAACGGGCCGGATCTCGTACGAGCAGTACTTC,CSAKTGRISYEQYF
.,TRBV2,TRBD2,TRBJ2-1,TGTGCCAGCAAAGGCGGGAGGGGAACCTACAATGAGCAGTTCTTC,CASKGGRGTYNEQFF
.,TRBV4-3,TRBD1,TRBJ1-4,TGCGCCAGCAGCCAAGAGGGGACAGAAAATGAAAAACTGTTTTTT,CASSQEGTENEKLFF
.,TRBV24-1,.,TRBJ1-2,TGTGCCACCAGTGACCCCACGGTGGCTAACTATGGCTACACCTTC,CATSDPTVANYGYTF
few,TRBV30,.,TRBJ1-4,TGTGCCTGGAGTGTATTGGGTGAAAAACTGTTTTTT,CAWSVLGEKLFF
many,TRBV11-2,.,TRBJ1-1,TGTGCCAGCAGCTTAAGGTGGGGCACTGAAGCTTTCTTT,CASSLRWGTEAFF
many,TRBV29-1,.,TRBJ2-3,TGCAGCTCGGGCGGCCGCACAGATACGCAGTATTTT,CSSGGRTDTQYF
many,TRBV20-1,.,TRBJ2-7,TGCAGTGCTAGACTCCTAGCGTTCTCCTACGAGCAGTACTTC,CSARLLAFSYEQYF
many,TRBV20-1,TRBD2,TRBJ2-1,TGCAGTGCTGATACTAGCGGGAGTTACAATGAGCAGTTCTTC,CSADTSGSYNEQFF
many,TRBV6-2/TRBV6-3,.,TRBJ1-1,TGTGCCAGCAGGAGGTCGGGCACTGAAGCTTTCTTT,CASRRSGTEAFF
few,TRBV7-2,TRBD2,TRBJ2-5,TGTGCCAGCAGACCTAGCGGGAGCTCAGAGACCCAGTACTTC,CASRPSGSSETQYF
few,TRBV12-5,.,TRBJ2-2,TGTGCTAGTGGTTTGAGGCCCTCCGGGGAGCTGTTTTTT,CASGLRPSGELFF
.,TRBV5-1,TRBD1,TRBJ2-3,TGCGCCAGCAGCTTCTCCGACAGGGTCGGCACAGATACGCAGTATTTT,CASSFSDRVGTDTQYF
many,TRBV29-1,TRBD1,TRBJ2-7,TGCAGCGTAACTGACAGGGGCTACGAGCAGTACTTC,CSVTDRGYEQYF
many,TRBV28,.,TRBJ2-7,TGTGCCAGCAACTTACAGGAGAGCTCCTACGAGCAGTACTTC,CASNLQESSYEQYF
.,TRBV5-6,.,TRBJ1-4,TGTGCCAGCAGCACCGACAGGTCCGGGGAAAAACTGTTTTTT,CASSTDRSGEKLFF